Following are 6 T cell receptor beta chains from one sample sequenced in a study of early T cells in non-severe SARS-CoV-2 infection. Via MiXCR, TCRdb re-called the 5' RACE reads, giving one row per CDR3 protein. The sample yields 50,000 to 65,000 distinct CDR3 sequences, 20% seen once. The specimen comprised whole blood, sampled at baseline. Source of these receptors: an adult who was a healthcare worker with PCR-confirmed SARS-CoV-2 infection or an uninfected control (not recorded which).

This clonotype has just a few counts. DNA for the CDR3: TGTGCCAGCAGTCCCCCAAAGAGTTTTTCTAACTATGGCTACACCTTC. Its protein product is CASSPPKSFSNYGYTF. This chain connects TRBV28 to TRBJ1-2; D ambiguous. V was cut by 5 bases and J by 0 bases, with 16 bases left in between. Germline V lookup: CDR1 MDHEN, CDR2 SYDVKM. CDR3 length equals 16 residues.

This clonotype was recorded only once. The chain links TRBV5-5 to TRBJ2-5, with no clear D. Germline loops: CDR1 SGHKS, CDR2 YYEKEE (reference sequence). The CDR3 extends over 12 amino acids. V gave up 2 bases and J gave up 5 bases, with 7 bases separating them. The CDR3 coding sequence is TGTGCCAGCAGCTTCCATATTGAGACCCAGTACTTC. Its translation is CASSFHIETQYF.

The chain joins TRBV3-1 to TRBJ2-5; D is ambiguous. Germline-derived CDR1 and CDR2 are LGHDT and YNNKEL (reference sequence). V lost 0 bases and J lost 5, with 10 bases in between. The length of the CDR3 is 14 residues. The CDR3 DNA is TGTGCCAGCAGCCAAGAGGCAGGCGTGGAGACCCAGTACTTC. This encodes CASSQEAGVETQYF.

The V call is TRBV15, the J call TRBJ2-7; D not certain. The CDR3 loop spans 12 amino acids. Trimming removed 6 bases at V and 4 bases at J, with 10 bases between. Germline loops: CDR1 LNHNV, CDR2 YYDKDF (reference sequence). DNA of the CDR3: TGTGCCACCAGTTCGCTCGGGTACGAGCAGTACTTC. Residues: CATSSLGYEQYF.

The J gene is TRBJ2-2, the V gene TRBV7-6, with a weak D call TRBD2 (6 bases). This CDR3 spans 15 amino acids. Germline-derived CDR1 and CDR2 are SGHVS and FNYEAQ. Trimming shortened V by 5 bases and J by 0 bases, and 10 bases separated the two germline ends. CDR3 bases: TGTGCCAGCAGCGCGGGGATCGCGAACACCGGGGAGCTGTTTTTT. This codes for CASSAGIANTGELFF.

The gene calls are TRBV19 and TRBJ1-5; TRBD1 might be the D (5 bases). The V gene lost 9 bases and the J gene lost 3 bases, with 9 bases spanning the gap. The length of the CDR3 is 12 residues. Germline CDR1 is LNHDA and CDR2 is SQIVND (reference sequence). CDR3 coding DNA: TGTGCCAGCAGGGCCTTCAATCAGCCCCAGCATTTT. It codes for CASRAFNQPQHF.